The 7 T cell receptor beta chains below were found in one sample sequenced in a study of blood T cells in healthy people across ages. A second 7 to 11 cycle PCR used barcoded and J-beta primers. MiXCR, applied by TCRdb to the 5' RACE reads, yields one record per CDR3 protein. The data show 540,000 or so distinct CDR3 sequences, about 25% seen once. A further study also used this sample, focusing on T cells of mothers and their children.

The sequenced sample was blood. Every receptor here comes from a boy aged 5-17 years in good health.

This clonotype was seen at least ten times. The chain recombines TRBV25-1 with TRBJ2-5; D gene unclear. Germline V lookup: CDR1 MGHDK, CDR2 SYGVNS. The V end was cut by 5 bases, the J end by 5 bases, with 18 bases between. This CDR3 is 15 amino acids long. CDR3 nucleotide sequence: TGTGCCAGCAGTACACACCGGGCGATGGGGGAGACCCAGTACTTC. Its protein is CASSTHRAMGETQYF. The entire variable domain, with the rest obtained from reference TRBV25-1 and TRBJ2-5, is as follows: EADIYQTPRYLVIGTGKKITLECSQTMGHDKMYWYQQDPGMELHLIHYSYGVNSTEKGDLSSESTVSRIRTEHFPLTLESARPSHTSQYLCASSTHRAMGETQYFGPGTRLLVL.

This clonotype was found a few times. V is TRBV4-3 and J is TRBJ2-3, with 8 bases lining up with TRBD1. The CDR3 is 17 residues long. The germline V gene encodes CDR1 LGHNA and CDR2 YSLEER. V was clipped by 0 bases and J by 2 bases; unmatched bases: 7. In DNA, the CDR3 is TGCGCCAGCAGCCAAGATCGAACAGGGGGTTACACAGATACGCAGTATTTT. This sequence encodes CASSQDRTGGYTDTQYF.

This chain uses TRBV27 with TRBJ2-7; 9 nucleotides agree with TRBD1. With V trimmed by 3 bases and J by 1 base, 4 bases remained unmatched. Germline V lookup: CDR1 MNHEY, CDR2 SMNVEV (reference sequence). There are 15 residues in the CDR3. The DNA for the CDR3 is TGTGCCAGCAGTTTTTGGACAGGGGAATCCTACGAGCAGTACTTC. Translated: CASSFWTGESYEQYF.

This chain connects TRBV27 to TRBJ2-5, with D maybe TRBD2 (5 bases). Germline loops: CDR1 MNHEY, CDR2 SMNVEV (reference sequence). The CDR3 is 13 amino acids. Trimming stripped 5 bases from V and 5 bases from J, with 12 bases between. The CDR3 nucleotides read TGTGCCAGCAGTGAGGGTTATGGGGAGACCCAGTACTTC. Protein: CASSEGYGETQYF.

This clonotype has only a few counts. The chain recombines TRBV7-2 with TRBJ2-2; the D is unclear. The CDR3 has 13 amino acids. The ends were cut back, 0 bases at V and 6 bases at J, with 5 bases in the middle. The V gene's germline CDR1 is SGHTA and CDR2 FQGNSA. CDR3: CASSLALAGELFF. The CDR3 DNA reads TGTGCCAGCAGCTTAGCGCTGGCCGGGGAGCTGTTTTTT. The full variable domain, with the rest looked up from reference TRBV7-2 and TRBJ2-2, is GAGVSQSPSNKVTEKGKDVELRCDPISGHTALYWYRQSLGQGLEFLIYFQGNSAPDKSGLPSDRFSAERTGGSVSTLTIQRTQQEDSAVYLCASSLALAGELFFGEGSRLTVL.

Only a few counts were recorded for this clonotype. Because it lacks the conserved phenylalanine or tryptophan at the end, this CDR3 is likely a read error. The J gene is TRBJ2-1, the V gene TRBV6-5; unclear D gene. The germline V gene has CDR1 MNHEY and CDR2 SVGAGI. V was cut by 2 bases and J by 8 bases, with 16 bases left in between. This CDR3 has 15 residues. The CDR3 DNA reads TGTGCCAGCAGTTACGGGGTAGCCCGAGCCCATGAGCAGTTCCTC. As protein: CASSYGVARAHEQFL.

As for this clonotype: One end of the junction does not line up with germline, which may come from a read error. The chain couples TRBV7-3 to TRBJ2-1; D call uncertain. The CDR3 extends over 14 amino acids. Germline V gene sequence: CDR1 SGHTA, CDR2 FQGTGA. The DNA of the CDR3 is TGTGCCAGCAGCTTATCCGCTAGGACCGTTGAGCAGCTCTTC. This encodes CASSLSARTVEQLF.